This TCR beta chain comes out of a study of beta chain features in type 1 diabetes. Study summary: Patients did not differ from healthy donors in age, gender or cell yield.

Since all of the isolated RNA was reverse transcribed, expressed TCRB transcripts were what got sequenced. The method was immunoSEQ multiplex PCR; TCRdb's version includes in-frame clones alone and lacks a portion of them. The sample lists about 650,000 clones; 9.5% to 15% were seen once. The length of the CDR3 is 13 residues. Germline V gene sequence: CDR1 LGHNA, CDR2 YSLEER. V shed 5 bases and J shed 0 bases, with 7 bases lying between them. The study, taken as a whole, reports: Patients and controls would share equally any PCR tilt toward shorter templates. Relative to healthy donors, patients appeared to have naive, central memory and Treg TCRB repertoires that were more similar. When Type 1 diabetes patients were examined, their TCRB CDR3s proved moderately but significantly shorter in all four CD4+ subsets.

This clone was seen a handful of times. What it binds is not known. The specimen was naive CD4+ T cells from blood. The chain couples TRBV4-3 to TRBJ1-1; D is uncertain. The sequence derives from a man younger than 40 with type 1 diabetes. The DNA for the CDR3 is TGCGCCAGCAGCGTCCAGATGAACACTGAAGCTTTCTTT. Its translation is CASSVQMNTEAFF.